Listed here are 5 T cell receptor beta chains from one sample, sequenced in a study of identical twins. Each CDR3 protein is one row after TCRdb ran MiXCR on the 5' RACE reads. Of about 390,000 distinct CDR3 sequences listed, about 10% are singletons. Input material: naive T cells sorted from blood. The receptors shown here come from a woman in her 50s in good health.

CDR3 in amino acids: CASRQREAGETQYF. In DNA form, the CDR3 reads TGTGCCAGCAGACAGCGGGAGGCGGGGGAGACCCAGTACTTC. V is TRBV6-6 and J is TRBJ2-5; 9 bases align to TRBD2. There are 14 residues in the CDR3. J lost 5 bases, V lost 6 bases, and 7 bases had no gene match. Germline CDR1 MNHNY, CDR2 SVGAGI (reference sequence).

In this sample, this clonotype turned up many times. The V gene is TRBV6-5, the J gene TRBJ1-1, with TRBD1 identical over 7 bases. The CDR3 is 13 residues long. Trimming removed 5 bases from V and 5 bases from J; junction bases left unmatched: 5. Germline assignment: CDR1 MNHEY and CDR2 SVGAGI. This CDR3 reads CASSLQGSTEAFF. In DNA, the CDR3 is TGTGCCAGCAGTCTACAGGGGAGTACTGAAGCTTTCTTT.

This clonotype was detected a few times. The CDR3 sequence is CASSDISLLTYLSGANVLTF. CDR3 bases: TGTGCCAGCAGCGATATTTCACTCTTAACATACCTTTCTGGGGCCAACGTCCTGACTTTC. The rearrangement links TRBV6-1 to TRBJ2-6; D is ambiguous. The germline V gene has CDR1 MNHNS and CDR2 SASEGT. Trimming took 6 bases from V and 1 from J, leaving 25 bases between them. The CDR3 consists of 20 residues.

This clonotype has just a few counts. This chain uses TRBV9 with TRBJ2-1, with D unresolved. The V end lost 0 bases, the J end lost 5 bases, and 15 bases lay between the germline ends. The CDR3 runs to 16 residues. CDR1 is SGDLS, CDR2 YYNGEE, per germline. CDR3 residues: CASSVAPAALNNEQFF. CDR3 nucleotides: TGTGCCAGCAGCGTAGCCCCGGCGGCGCTCAACAATGAGCAGTTCTTC.

V is TRBV12-3 or TRBV12-4 and J is TRBJ1-2; 7 bases agree with TRBD1. This CDR3 region has 12 residues. V trimming: 8 bases; J trimming: 3 bases; junction bases outside the gene matches: 3. CDR3 amino acids: CASLGGDYGYTF. CDR3 coding DNA: TGTGCCAGCCTAGGGGGCGACTATGGCTACACCTTC.